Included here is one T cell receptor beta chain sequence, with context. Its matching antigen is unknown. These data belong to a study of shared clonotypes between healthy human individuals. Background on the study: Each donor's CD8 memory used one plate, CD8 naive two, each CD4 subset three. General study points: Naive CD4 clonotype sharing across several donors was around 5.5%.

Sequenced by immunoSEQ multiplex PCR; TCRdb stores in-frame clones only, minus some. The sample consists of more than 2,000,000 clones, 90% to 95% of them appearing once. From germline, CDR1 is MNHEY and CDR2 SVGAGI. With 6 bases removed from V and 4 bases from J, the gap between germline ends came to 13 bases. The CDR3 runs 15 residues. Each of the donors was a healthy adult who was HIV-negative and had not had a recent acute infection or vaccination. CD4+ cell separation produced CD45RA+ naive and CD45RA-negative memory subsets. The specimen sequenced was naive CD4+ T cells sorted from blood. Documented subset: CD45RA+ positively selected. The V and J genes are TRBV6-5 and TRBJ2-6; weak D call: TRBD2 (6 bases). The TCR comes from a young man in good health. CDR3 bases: TGTGCCAGCAGCCCCGGAGGGGTCGGGGCCAACGTCCTGACTTTC. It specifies CASSPGGVGANVLTF.